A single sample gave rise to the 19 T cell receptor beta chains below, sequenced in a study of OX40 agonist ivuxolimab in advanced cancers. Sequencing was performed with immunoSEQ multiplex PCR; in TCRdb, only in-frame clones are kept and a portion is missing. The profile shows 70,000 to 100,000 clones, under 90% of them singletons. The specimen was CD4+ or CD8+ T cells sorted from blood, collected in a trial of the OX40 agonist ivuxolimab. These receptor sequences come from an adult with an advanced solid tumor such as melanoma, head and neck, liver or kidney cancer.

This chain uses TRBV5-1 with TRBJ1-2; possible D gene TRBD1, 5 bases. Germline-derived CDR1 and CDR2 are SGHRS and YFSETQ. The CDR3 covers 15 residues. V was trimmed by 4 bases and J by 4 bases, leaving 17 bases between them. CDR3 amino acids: CASSPGALMGYGYTF. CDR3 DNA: TGCGCCAGCAGCCCCGGGGCTCTAATGGGCTATGGCTACACCTTC.

CDR3 bases: TGTGCCAGCTCACCACAGCGGGTGCCGAACACTGAAGCTTTCTTT. Translating it yields CASSPQRVPNTEAFF. The J gene is TRBJ1-1, the V gene TRBV18, with D unclear. The germline V gene encodes CDR1 KGHSH and CDR2 LQKENI. The V and J ends lost 1 base and 1 base respectively, with 10 bases between them. The CDR3 totals 15 residues.

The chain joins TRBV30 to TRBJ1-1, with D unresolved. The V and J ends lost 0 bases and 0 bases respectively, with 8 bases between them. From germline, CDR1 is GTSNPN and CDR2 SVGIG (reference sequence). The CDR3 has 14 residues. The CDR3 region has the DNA TGTGCCTGGAGTGTCGCCAGACTGAACACTGAAGCTTTCTTT. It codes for CAWSVARLNTEAFF.

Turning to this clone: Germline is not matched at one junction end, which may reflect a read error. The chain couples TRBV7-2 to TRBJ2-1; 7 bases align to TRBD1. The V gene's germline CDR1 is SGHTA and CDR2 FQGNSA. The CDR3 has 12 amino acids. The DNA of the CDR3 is TGTGTCAGCAGCTTATCAGGGGGTGAGCAGTTCTTC. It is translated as CVSSLSGGEQFF.

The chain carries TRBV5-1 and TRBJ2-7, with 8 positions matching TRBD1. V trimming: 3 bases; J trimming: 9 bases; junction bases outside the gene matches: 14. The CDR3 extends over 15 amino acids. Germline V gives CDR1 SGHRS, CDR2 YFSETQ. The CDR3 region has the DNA TGCGCCAGCAGCTCGTTACCTGGACAGGGTCAGGGGCAGTACTTC. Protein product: CASSSLPGQGQGQYF.

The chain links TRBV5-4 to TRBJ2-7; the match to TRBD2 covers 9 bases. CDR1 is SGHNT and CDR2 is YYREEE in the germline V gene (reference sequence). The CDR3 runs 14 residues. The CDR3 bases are TGTGCCAGCAGTTTGGGGCGGGGGGGCCCCGAGCAGTACGTC. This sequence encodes CASSLGRGGPEQYV.

DNA for the CDR3: TGTGCCAGCGGGGTCCGACAGGGCCCCAATCAGCCCCAGCATTTT. This translates into CASGVRQGPNQPQHF. V usage is TRBV2 and J usage is TRBJ1-5; 7 bases agree with TRBD1. The CDR3 is 15 amino acids. Trimming at V came to 8 bases and at J to 3 bases, leaving 10 bases not matched to a gene. Germline V gene sequence: CDR1 SNHLY, CDR2 FYNNEI.

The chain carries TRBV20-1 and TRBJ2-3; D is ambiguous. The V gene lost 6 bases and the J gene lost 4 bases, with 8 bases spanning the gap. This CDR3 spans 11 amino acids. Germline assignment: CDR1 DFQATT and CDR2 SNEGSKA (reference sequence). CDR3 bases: TGCAGTGCACCCCCGGCAGATACGCAGTATTTT. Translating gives CSAPPADTQYF.

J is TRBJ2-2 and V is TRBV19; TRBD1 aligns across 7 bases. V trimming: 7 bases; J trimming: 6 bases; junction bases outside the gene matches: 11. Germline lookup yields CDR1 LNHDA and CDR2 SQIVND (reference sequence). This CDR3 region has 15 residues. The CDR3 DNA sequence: TGTGCCAGTACCCCCTGGACAGGAATCTCCGGGGAGCTGTTTTTT. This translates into CASTPWTGISGELFF.

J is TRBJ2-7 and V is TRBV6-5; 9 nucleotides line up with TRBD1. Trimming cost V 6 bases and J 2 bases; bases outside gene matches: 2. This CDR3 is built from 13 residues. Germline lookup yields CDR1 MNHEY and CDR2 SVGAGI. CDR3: CASRGQGPYEQYF. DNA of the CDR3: TGTGCCAGCAGAGGACAGGGGCCCTACGAGCAGTACTTC.

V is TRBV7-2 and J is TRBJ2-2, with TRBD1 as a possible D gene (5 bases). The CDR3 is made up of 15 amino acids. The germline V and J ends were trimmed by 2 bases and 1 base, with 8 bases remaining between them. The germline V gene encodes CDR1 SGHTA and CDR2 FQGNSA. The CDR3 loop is CASSLHQGNTGELFF. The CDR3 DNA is TGTGCCAGCAGCTTACATCAGGGGAACACCGGGGAGCTGTTTTTT. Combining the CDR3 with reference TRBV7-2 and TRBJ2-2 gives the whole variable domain GAGVSQSPSNKVTEKGKDVELRCDPISGHTALYWYRQSLGQGLEFLIYFQGNSAPDKSGLPSDRFSAERTGGSVSTLTIQRTQQEDSAVYLCASSLHQGNTGELFFGEGSRLTVL.

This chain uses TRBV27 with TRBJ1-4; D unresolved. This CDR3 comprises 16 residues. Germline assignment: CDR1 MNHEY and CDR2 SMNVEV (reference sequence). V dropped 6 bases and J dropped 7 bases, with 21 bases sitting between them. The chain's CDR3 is CASRGAKTLAGEKLFF. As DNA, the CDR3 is TGTGCCAGCAGAGGTGCAAAGACCCTGGCGGGTGAAAAACTGTTTTTT.

CDR3 nucleotide sequence: TGTGCCAGCAATCTCCCCGGGACGGTATCCTATGGCTACACCTTC. This translates into CASNLPGTVSYGYTF. The genes are TRBV28 and TRBJ1-2; maybe TRBD1 (5 bases). This CDR3 spans 15 amino acids. Trimming pared 7 bases from V and 4 bases from J, leaving 19 bases between. The germline CDR1 and CDR2 sequences are MDHEN and SYDVKM.

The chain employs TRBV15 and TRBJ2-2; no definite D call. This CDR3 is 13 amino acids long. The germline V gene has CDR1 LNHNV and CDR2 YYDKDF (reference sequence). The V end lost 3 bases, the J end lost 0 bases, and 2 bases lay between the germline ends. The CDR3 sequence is CATSSSNTGELFF. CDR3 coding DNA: TGTGCCACCAGCAGTTCGAACACCGGGGAGCTGTTTTTT.

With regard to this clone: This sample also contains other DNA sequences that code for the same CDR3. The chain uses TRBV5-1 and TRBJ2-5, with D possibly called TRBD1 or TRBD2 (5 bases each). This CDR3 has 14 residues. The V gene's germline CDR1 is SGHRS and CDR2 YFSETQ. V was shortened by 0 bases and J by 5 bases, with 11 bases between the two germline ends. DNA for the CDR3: TGCGCCAGCAGCTTGGGTCGGGGCCAGGAGACCCAGTACTTC. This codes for CASSLGRGQETQYF.

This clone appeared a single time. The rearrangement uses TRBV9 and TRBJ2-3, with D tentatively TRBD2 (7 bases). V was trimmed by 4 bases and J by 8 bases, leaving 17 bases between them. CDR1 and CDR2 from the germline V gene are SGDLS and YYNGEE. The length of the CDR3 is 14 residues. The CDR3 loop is CASSSVGGHSTQYF. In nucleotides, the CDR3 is TGTGCCAGCAGCTCAGTGGGGGGGCATAGTACGCAGTATTTT.

The CDR3 spells CASSEQGPSQGNEQFF. As DNA, the CDR3 is TGTGCCAGCAGTGAACAAGGGCCTTCACAGGGCAATGAGCAGTTCTTC. This rearrangement joins TRBV2 to TRBJ2-1; maybe TRBD1 (6 bases). The germline V gene encodes CDR1 SNHLY and CDR2 FYNNEI. The V gene lost 2 bases and the J gene lost 6 bases, with 17 bases spanning the gap. The CDR3 extends over 16 amino acids.

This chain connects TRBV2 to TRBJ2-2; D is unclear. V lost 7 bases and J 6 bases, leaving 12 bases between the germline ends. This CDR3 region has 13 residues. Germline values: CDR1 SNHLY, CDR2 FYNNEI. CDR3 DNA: TGTGCCAGCAATCCCGGGCGGTCCGGGGAGCTGTTTTTT. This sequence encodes CASNPGRSGELFF.

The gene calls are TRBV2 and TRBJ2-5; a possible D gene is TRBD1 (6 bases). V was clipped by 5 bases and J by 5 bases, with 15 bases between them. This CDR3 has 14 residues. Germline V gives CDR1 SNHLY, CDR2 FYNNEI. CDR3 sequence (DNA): TGTGCCAGCAGTTCACAGGGAATTAGGGAGACCCAGTACTTC. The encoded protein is CASSSQGIRETQYF.